This T cell receptor (beta chain) was found in a study of blood T cell repertoires in COVID-19. For the study at large: COVID-19 samples collected from the United States, Italy and Spain covered acute and convalescent phases.

In the study's own analysis: It was from reference gene primer amplification that nucleated cell counts were estimated. Produced via immunoSEQ multiplex PCR; TCRdb's table is partial and in-frame only. That table furnishes V, J and clone size, whereas the DNA furnished D and trimming. The table records about 110,000 clones, under 75% of them present only once. The CDR3 contains 15 residues. Trimming at V came to 5 bases and at J to 7 bases, leaving 7 bases not matched to a gene. From germline, CDR1 is SEHNR and CDR2 FQNEAQ (reference sequence). This clone occurred once. This receptor was obtained from a man of 80 years or more with acute or convalescent COVID-19. The specimen was peripheral blood. The chain joins TRBV7-9 to TRBJ1-6, with TRBD1 matching over 8 bases. The CDR3 bases are TGTGCCAGCAGCCAGGAGGACAGGGCCAATTCACCCCTCCACTTT. Translated, it gives CASSQEDRANSPLHF.